This TCR beta chain was captured by sequencing in a study of tumor and adjacent non-tumor tissue in lung cancer. TCRbeta libraries were built with three rounds of nested PCR, modified from ARM-PCR. TCRdb ran MiXCR on the multiplex PCR reads and lists one entry per CDR3 protein. This table holds 80,000 to 130,000 distinct CDR3 sequences, 55% to 65% found once. Whole-study findings and limits: Normal lung showed higher cumulative top 100 clone frequency than tumor.

A word on this clonotype: What it binds is unknown.

V dropped 7 bases and J dropped 3 bases, with 13 bases sitting between them. This CDR3 is built from 14 residues. The germline gives CDR1 MNHNY, CDR2 SVGAGI (reference sequence). RNA was extracted from bulk tissue without any cell sorting. This non-tumor lung sample came from over 3 cm beyond the tumor edge. Sequenced material: distant non-tumor lung tissue. The V call is TRBV6-6, the J call TRBJ1-3, with D maybe TRBD1 (5 bases). This clonotype was obtained from a man between 25 and 39 years old with non-small cell lung cancer. The chain's CDR3 is CASTLGGNGNTIYF. Written as DNA, the CDR3 is TGTGCCAGCACCCTGGGGGGAAATGGAAACACCATATATTTT.